The source of this T cell receptor (beta chain) is a study of shared clonotypes between healthy human individuals. Data came from immunoSEQ multiplex PCR; TCRdb stores just in-frame clones and leaves some out. The profile shows roughly 320,000 clones, around 87% of them singletons. Trimming cost V 0 bases and J 4 bases, with 4 bases left between them. Germline V lookup: CDR1 MNHEY, CDR2 SVGAGI. CDR3 length: 12 amino acids. Concerning this clone: Other DNA sequences in the same sample also yield this CDR3.

Material: memory CD8+ T cells sorted from blood. Subset of the sample: CD45RO+ cells pooled with CCR7-negative TemRA cells. This chain joins TRBV6-5 and TRBJ2-7; unclear D gene. This clonotype was obtained from a man between 18 and 29 years old in good health. The CDR3 sequence is CASSYSTYEQYF. The CDR3 DNA sequence: TGTGCCAGCAGTTACTCGACTTACGAGCAGTACTTC.